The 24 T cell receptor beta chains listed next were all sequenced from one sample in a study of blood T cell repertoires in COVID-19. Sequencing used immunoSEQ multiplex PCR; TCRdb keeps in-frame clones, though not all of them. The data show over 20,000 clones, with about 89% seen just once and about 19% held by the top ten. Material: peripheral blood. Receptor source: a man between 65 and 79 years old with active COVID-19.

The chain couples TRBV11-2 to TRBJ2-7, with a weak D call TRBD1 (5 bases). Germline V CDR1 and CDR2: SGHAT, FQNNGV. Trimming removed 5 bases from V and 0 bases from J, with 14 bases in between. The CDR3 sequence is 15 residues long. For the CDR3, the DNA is TGTGCCAGCAGCCTACAGGTTCTAAGCTCCTACGAGCAGTACTTC. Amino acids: CASSLQVLSSYEQYF. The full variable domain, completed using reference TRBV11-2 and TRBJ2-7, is EAGVAQSPRYKIIEKRQSVAFWCNPISGHATLYWYQQILGQGPKLLIQFQNNGVVDDSQLPKDRFSAERLKGVDSTLKIQPAKLEDSAVYLCASSLQVLSSYEQYFGPGTRLTVT.

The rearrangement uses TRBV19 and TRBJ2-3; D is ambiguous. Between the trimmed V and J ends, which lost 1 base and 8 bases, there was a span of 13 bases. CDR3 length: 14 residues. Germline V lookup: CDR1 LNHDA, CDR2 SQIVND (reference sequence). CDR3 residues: CASSIGSRSGTQYF. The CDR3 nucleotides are TGTGCCAGTAGTATAGGTAGCCGATCGGGTACGCAGTATTTT.

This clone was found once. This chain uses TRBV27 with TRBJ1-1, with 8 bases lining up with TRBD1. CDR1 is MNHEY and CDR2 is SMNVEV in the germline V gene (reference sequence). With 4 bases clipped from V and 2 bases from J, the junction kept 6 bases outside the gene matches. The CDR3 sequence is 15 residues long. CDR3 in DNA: TGTGCCAGCAGTTCGCAGGGACAGGCCAACACTGAAGCTTTCTTT. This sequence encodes CASSSQGQANTEAFF.

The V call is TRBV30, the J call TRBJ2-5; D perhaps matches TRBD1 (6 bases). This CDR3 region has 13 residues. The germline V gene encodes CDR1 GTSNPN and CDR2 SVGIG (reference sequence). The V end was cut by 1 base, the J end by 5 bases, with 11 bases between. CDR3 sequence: CAWSETGSETQYF. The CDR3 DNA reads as TGTGCCTGGAGTGAGACAGGTTCGGAGACCCAGTACTTC. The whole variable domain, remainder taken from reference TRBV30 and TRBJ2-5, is SQTIHQWPATLVQPVGSPLSLECTVEGTSNPNLYWYRQAAGRGLQLLFYSVGIGQISSEVPQNLSASRPQDRQFILSSKKLLLSDSGFYLCAWSETGSETQYFGPGTRLLVL.

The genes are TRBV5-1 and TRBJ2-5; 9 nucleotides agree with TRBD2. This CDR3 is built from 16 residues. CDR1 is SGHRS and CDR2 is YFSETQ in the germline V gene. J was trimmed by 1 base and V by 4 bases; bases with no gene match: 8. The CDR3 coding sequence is TGCGCCAGCAGCCCATCTAGCGGGGCCCGCCAAGAGACCCAGTACTTC. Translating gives CASSPSSGARQETQYF.

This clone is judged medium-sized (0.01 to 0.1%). CDR3 DNA sequence: TGTGCCAGCAGCTTAGGCCCGGGACTTGTGAATGAGCAGTTCTTC. This gives the protein CASSLGPGLVNEQFF. The rearrangement uses TRBV13 and TRBJ2-1; TRBD2 might be the D (6 bases). Germline CDR1 and CDR2: PRHDT and FYEKMQ (reference sequence). The CDR3 is 15 amino acids. Trimming cost V 0 bases and J 7 bases, with 13 bases left between them.

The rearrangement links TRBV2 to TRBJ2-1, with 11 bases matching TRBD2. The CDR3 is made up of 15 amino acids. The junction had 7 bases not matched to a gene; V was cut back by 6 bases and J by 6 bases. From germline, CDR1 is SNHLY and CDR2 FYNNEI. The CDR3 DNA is TGTGCCAGCAGCAGACGGACTAGCGGGTTCAATGAGCAGTTCTTC. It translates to CASSRRTSGFNEQFF. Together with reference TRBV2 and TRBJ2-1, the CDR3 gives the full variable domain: EPEVTQTPSHQVTQMGQEVILRCVPISNHLYFYWYRQILGQKVEFLVSFYNNEISEKSEIFDDQFSVERPDGSNFTLKIRSTKLEDSAMYFCASSRRTSGFNEQFFGPGTRLTVL.

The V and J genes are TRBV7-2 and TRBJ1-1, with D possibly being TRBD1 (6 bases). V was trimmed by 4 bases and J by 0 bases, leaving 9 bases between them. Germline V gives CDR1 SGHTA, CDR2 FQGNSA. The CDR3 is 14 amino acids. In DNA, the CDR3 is TGTGCCAGCAGCTCTTACAGGGTGAACACTGAAGCTTTCTTT. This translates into CASSSYRVNTEAFF. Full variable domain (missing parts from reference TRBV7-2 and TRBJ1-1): GAGVSQSPSNKVTEKGKDVELRCDPISGHTALYWYRQSLGQGLEFLIYFQGNSAPDKSGLPSDRFSAERTGGSVSTLTIQRTQQEDSAVYLCASSSYRVNTEAFFGQGTRLTVV.

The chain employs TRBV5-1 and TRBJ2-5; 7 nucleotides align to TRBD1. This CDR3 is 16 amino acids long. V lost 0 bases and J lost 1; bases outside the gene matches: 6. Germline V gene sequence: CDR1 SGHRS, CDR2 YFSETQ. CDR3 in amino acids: CASSLAPHRGQETQYF. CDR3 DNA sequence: TGCGCCAGCAGCTTGGCCCCCCACAGGGGCCAAGAGACCCAGTACTTC. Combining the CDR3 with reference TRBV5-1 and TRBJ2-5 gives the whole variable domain KAGVTQTPRYLIKTRGQQVTLSCSPISGHRSVSWYQQTPGQGLQFLFEYFSETQRNKGNFPGRFSGRQFSNSRSEMNVSTLELGDSALYLCASSLAPHRGQETQYFGPGTRLLVL.

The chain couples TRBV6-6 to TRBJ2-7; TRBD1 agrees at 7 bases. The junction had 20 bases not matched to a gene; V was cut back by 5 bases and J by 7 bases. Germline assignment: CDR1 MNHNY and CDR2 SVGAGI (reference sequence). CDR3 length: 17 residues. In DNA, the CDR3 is TGTGCCAGCAGTCCGCCCGGACAGGCAGGGCTAGGGTTAGAGCAGTACTTC. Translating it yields CASSPPGQAGLGLEQYF.

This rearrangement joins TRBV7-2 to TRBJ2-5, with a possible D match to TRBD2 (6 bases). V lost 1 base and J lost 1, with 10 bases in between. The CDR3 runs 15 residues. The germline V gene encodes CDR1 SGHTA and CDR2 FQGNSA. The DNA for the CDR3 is TGTGCCAGCAGCTTAGTCGGCGGGGTCCAAGAGACCCAGTACTTC. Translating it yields CASSLVGGVQETQYF.

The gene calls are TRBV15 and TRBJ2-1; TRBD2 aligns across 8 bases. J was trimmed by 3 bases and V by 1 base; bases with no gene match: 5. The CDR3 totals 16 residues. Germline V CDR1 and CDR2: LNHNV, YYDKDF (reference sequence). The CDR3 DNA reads TGTGCCACCAGCAGAGGTTCACGGGGGGGCTACAATGAGCAGTTCTTC. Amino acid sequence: CATSRGSRGGYNEQFF.

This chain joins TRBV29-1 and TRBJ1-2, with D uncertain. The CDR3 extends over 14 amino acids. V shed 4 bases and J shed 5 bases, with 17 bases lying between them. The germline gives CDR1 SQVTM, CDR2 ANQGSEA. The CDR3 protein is CSVAPGNGVYGYTF. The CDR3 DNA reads TGCAGCGTTGCCCCCGGGAATGGGGTTTATGGCTACACCTTC.

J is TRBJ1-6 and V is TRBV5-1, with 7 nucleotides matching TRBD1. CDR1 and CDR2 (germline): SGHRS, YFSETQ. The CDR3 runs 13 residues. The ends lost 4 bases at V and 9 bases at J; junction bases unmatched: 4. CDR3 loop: CASSQGGGSPLHF. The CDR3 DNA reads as TGCGCCAGCAGCCAGGGGGGAGGTTCACCCCTCCACTTT.

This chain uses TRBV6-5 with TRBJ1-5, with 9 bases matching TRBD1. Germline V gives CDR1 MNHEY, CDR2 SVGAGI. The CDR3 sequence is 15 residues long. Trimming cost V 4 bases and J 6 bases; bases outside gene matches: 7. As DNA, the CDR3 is TGTGCCAGCAGTTTGGGACAGGGCCGGGGTCAGCCCCAGCATTTT. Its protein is CASSLGQGRGQPQHF.

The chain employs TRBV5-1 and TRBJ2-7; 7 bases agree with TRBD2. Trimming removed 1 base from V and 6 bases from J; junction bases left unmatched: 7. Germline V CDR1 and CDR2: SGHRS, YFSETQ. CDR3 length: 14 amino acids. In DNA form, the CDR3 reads TGCGCCAGCAGCTTGCGGGGGGACCTTGGCGAGCAGTACTTC. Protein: CASSLRGDLGEQYF.

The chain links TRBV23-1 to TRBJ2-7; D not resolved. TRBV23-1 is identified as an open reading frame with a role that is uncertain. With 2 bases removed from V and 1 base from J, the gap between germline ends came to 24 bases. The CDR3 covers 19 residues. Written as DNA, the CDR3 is TGCGCCAGCAGTCAAATGCAGGAACTTCATCAACTTAGGTCCTACGAGCAGTACTTC. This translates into CASSQMQELHQLRSYEQYF.

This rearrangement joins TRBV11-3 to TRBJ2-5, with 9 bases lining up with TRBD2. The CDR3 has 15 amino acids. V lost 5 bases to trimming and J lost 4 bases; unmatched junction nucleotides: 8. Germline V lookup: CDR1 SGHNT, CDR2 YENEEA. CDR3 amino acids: CASSQTAGGRETQYF. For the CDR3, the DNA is TGTGCCAGCAGCCAGACGGCGGGGGGGAGAGAGACCCAGTACTTC.

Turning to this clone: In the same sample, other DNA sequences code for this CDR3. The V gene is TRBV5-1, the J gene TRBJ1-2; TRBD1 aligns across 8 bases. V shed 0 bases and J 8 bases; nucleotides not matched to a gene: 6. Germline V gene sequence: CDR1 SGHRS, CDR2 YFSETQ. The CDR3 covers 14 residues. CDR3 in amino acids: CASSLDRGARGYTF. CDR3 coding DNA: TGCGCCAGCAGCTTGGACAGGGGGGCGCGGGGCTACACCTTC. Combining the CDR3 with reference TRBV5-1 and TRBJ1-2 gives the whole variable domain KAGVTQTPRYLIKTRGQQVTLSCSPISGHRSVSWYQQTPGQGLQFLFEYFSETQRNKGNFPGRFSGRQFSNSRSEMNVSTLELGDSALYLCASSLDRGARGYTFGSGTRLTVV.

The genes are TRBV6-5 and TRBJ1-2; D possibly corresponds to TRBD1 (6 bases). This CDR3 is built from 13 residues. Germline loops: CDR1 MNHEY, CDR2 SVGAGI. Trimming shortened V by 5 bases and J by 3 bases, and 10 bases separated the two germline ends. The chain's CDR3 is CASSTDSHYGYTF. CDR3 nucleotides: TGTGCCAGCAGTACGGACAGTCACTATGGCTACACCTTC.

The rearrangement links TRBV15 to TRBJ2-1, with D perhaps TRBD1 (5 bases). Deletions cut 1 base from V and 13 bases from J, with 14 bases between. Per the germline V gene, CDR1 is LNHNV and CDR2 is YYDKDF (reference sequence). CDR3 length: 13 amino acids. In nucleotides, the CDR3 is TGTGCCACCAGCAGAGTAGGGCAGGGCCCTCAGTTCTTC. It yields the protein CATSRVGQGPQFF.

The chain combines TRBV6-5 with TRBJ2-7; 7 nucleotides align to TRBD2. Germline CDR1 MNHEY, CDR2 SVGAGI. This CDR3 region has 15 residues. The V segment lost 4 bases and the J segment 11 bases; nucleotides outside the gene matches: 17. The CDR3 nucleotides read TGTGCCAGCAGTTCCGCCTGGGCGGGAGAGGGAACGAAGTACTTC. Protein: CASSSAWAGEGTKYF.

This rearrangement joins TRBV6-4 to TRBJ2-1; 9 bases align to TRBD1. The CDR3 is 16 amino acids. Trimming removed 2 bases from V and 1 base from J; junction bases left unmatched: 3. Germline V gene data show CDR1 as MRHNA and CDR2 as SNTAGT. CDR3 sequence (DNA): TGTGCCAGCAGTGACCACGACAGGGGGTCCTACAATGAGCAGTTCTTC. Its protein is CASSDHDRGSYNEQFF.

DNA for the CDR3: TGTGCCAGCAGCCAGGCCAGCAATCAGCCCCAGCATTTT. Translating it yields CASSQASNQPQHF. This chain connects TRBV14 to TRBJ1-5; D not resolved. The CDR3 runs 13 residues. Germline V gives CDR1 SGHDN, CDR2 FVKESK. Trimming removed 3 bases from V and 1 base from J, with 4 bases in between.